The subject of this entry is one TCR beta chain. This sample stems from a study of blood T cell repertoires in COVID-19. Study summary: Acute and convalescent COVID-19 samples came from the United States, Italy and Spain. Sources were T cells, B-cell-depleted T cells, or PBMCs; the material itself was cDNA or gDNA.

The data were produced by immunoSEQ multiplex PCR, yet TCRdb's version contains in-frame clones alone and is incomplete. The sample records roughly 130,000 clones, about 87% being singletons. In germline, CDR1 is GTSNPN, CDR2 SVGIG (reference sequence). With V trimmed by 8 bases and J by 4 bases, 6 bases remained unmatched. The length of the CDR3 is 13 residues. The chain links TRBV30 to TRBJ2-1; 9 nucleotides line up with TRBD2. The sequence was obtained from a woman aged 55-69 years with acute or convalescent COVID-19. Sequenced input: peripheral blood. The CDR3 region is CAGLAGAYNEQFF. DNA for the CDR3: TGTGCCGGATTAGCGGGAGCGTACAATGAGCAGTTCTTC.